The rows below give T cell receptor beta chains drawn from one sample of a study of early T cells in non-severe SARS-CoV-2 infection. Each CDR3 protein gets one entry after TCRdb re-called the 5' RACE reads with MiXCR. The profile shows roughly 50,000 distinct CDR3 sequences, 8% to 8.5% of them singletons. The sample taken for sequencing was whole blood. The receptors were sampled from an adult who was a healthcare worker with PCR-confirmed SARS-CoV-2 infection or an uninfected control (not recorded which). Each CDR3 is given without its conserved first and last residue. A D gene is named only where the DNA matches it firmly. Size tells how often a clone was seen (once, few, many) or the class of an expanded clone, and some rows leave it out.

v_call: TRBV7-8
d_call: -
clone_size: few
j_call: TRBJ2-5
cdr3_aa: ASSSTPGVGQETQY

v_call: TRBV20-1
d_call: TRBD1
clone_size: many
j_call: TRBJ1-1
cdr3_aa: SARDPGQGGTEAF

v_call: TRBV12-3/TRBV12-4
d_call: -
clone_size: -
j_call: TRBJ1-4
cdr3_aa: ASSFDEKLF

v_call: TRBV7-3
d_call: -
clone_size: -
j_call: TRBJ1-1
cdr3_aa: ASSSLGGGTEAF

v_call: TRBV5-1
d_call: TRBD1
clone_size: few
j_call: TRBJ2-7
cdr3_aa: ASSPDRGRDEQY

v_call: TRBV6-6
d_call: TRBD1
clone_size: medium-sized
j_call: TRBJ2-7
cdr3_aa: ASSYSGTGSYEQY

v_call: TRBV7-9
d_call: -
clone_size: few
j_call: TRBJ1-1
cdr3_aa: ASSRDLNTEAF

v_call: TRBV20-1
d_call: -
clone_size: -
j_call: TRBJ2-3
cdr3_aa: SGLGGVTDTQY

v_call: TRBV19
d_call: -
clone_size: few
j_call: TRBJ2-5
cdr3_aa: ASSIDIQETQY

v_call: TRBV25-1
d_call: -
clone_size: few
j_call: TRBJ2-7
cdr3_aa: ASSETGYYEQY

v_call: TRBV7-2
d_call: TRBD2
clone_size: many
j_call: TRBJ2-1
cdr3_aa: ASSPSGLANNEQF

v_call: TRBV9
d_call: -
clone_size: -
j_call: TRBJ1-3
cdr3_aa: ASSNGRPIY

v_call: TRBV29-1
d_call: -
clone_size: -
j_call: TRBJ2-1
cdr3_aa: SVDRGGEQF

v_call: TRBV3-1
d_call: -
clone_size: -
j_call: TRBJ2-7
cdr3_aa: ASSQADSYEQY

v_call: TRBV7-9
d_call: -
clone_size: many
j_call: TRBJ1-1
cdr3_aa: ASSSLATTEAF

v_call: TRBV7-9
d_call: TRBD1
clone_size: few
j_call: TRBJ2-1
cdr3_aa: ASSPPGTGDNEQF

v_call: TRBV12-3/TRBV12-4
d_call: -
clone_size: few
j_call: TRBJ2-5
cdr3_aa: ASSLGGGLAGETQY

v_call: TRBV7-9
d_call: -
clone_size: many
j_call: TRBJ2-4
cdr3_aa: ASSRDVSLAKNIQY

v_call: TRBV7-2
d_call: TRBD2
clone_size: -
j_call: TRBJ2-5
cdr3_aa: ASSLALGTTSSQY

v_call: TRBV5-5
d_call: -
clone_size: few
j_call: TRBJ1-5
cdr3_aa: ASSLEAGARQPQH

v_call: TRBV7-7
d_call: -
clone_size: many
j_call: TRBJ2-2
cdr3_aa: ASSLEGENTGELF

v_call: TRBV13
d_call: -
clone_size: many
j_call: TRBJ2-7
cdr3_aa: ASSFGTRINEQY

v_call: TRBV29-1
d_call: TRBD1
clone_size: many
j_call: TRBJ2-7
cdr3_aa: SVRDRTYEQY

v_call: TRBV28
d_call: -
clone_size: many
j_call: TRBJ1-1
cdr3_aa: AHVGPFMNTEAF

v_call: TRBV5-4
d_call: TRBD2
clone_size: once
j_call: TRBJ2-7
cdr3_aa: ASSGGGEQY

v_call: TRBV6-2/TRBV6-3
d_call: TRBD2
clone_size: once
j_call: TRBJ2-5
cdr3_aa: ASTPMGLAVKETQY

v_call: TRBV6-1
d_call: -
clone_size: many
j_call: TRBJ1-1
cdr3_aa: ASSEVLADREAF

v_call: TRBV10-3
d_call: -
clone_size: many
j_call: TRBJ2-7
cdr3_aa: AISEGAYEQY

v_call: TRBV20-1
d_call: -
clone_size: few
j_call: TRBJ1-4
cdr3_aa: SAHTGDSEKLF

v_call: TRBV7-2
d_call: -
clone_size: many
j_call: TRBJ2-1
cdr3_aa: ASSPPKNEQF

v_call: TRBV7-8
d_call: TRBD2
clone_size: many
j_call: TRBJ2-1
cdr3_aa: ASSPILAPNEQF

v_call: TRBV5-4
d_call: TRBD1
clone_size: -
j_call: TRBJ1-2
cdr3_aa: ASSLGTGGQGGHGYT

v_call: TRBV28
d_call: TRBD1
clone_size: many
j_call: TRBJ2-7
cdr3_aa: ASRQGDEQY

v_call: TRBV28
d_call: -
clone_size: few
j_call: TRBJ2-7
cdr3_aa: ASSLGSTYEQY

v_call: TRBV24-1
d_call: -
clone_size: many
j_call: TRBJ2-1
cdr3_aa: ATSDFPPRGPGAYNEQF

v_call: TRBV20-1
d_call: -
clone_size: -
j_call: TRBJ1-2
cdr3_aa: SAFDPGHSYGYT

v_call: TRBV20-1
d_call: -
clone_size: medium-sized
j_call: TRBJ2-1
cdr3_aa: SASRAGTGEQF

v_call: TRBV7-2
d_call: -
clone_size: few
j_call: TRBJ2-7
cdr3_aa: ASSLALYEQY

v_call: TRBV7-9
d_call: -
clone_size: many
j_call: TRBJ1-2
cdr3_aa: ASSPPRELMNYGYT

v_call: TRBV27
d_call: -
clone_size: -
j_call: TRBJ2-7
cdr3_aa: ASSTRTDSYEQY

v_call: TRBV7-6
d_call: -
clone_size: many
j_call: TRBJ2-5
cdr3_aa: ASSRGEPQETQY

v_call: TRBV2
d_call: TRBD2
clone_size: -
j_call: TRBJ2-2
cdr3_aa: ASSVSAGGPAGELF

v_call: TRBV29-1
d_call: TRBD1
clone_size: many
j_call: TRBJ2-4
cdr3_aa: SVADPWGQTENIQY

v_call: TRBV6-5
d_call: -
clone_size: many
j_call: TRBJ1-2
cdr3_aa: ASSPAANYGYT

v_call: TRBV7-8
d_call: -
clone_size: -
j_call: TRBJ2-3
cdr3_aa: ASSLGLASSLYTDTQY